A single sample gave rise to the 2 T cell receptor beta chains below, sequenced in a study of shared clonotypes between healthy human individuals. Sequencing used immunoSEQ multiplex PCR; TCRdb keeps in-frame clones, though not all of them. The sample records over 150,000 clones, approximately 61% being singletons. The source material was memory CD4+ T cells sorted from blood. Subset of the sample: CD45RA-negative fraction. These receptor sequences come from a man aged 25 to 40 in good health.

The J gene is TRBJ1-2, the V gene TRBV6-1, with D hard to call. Germline CDR1 reads MNHNS; CDR2 reads SASEGT. Between the trimmed V and J ends, which lost 7 bases and 4 bases, there was a span of 19 bases. The CDR3 runs to 15 residues. The CDR3 loop is CASTQIPGGRYGYTF. CDR3 bases: TGTGCCAGCACCCAAATACCGGGAGGGCGCTATGGCTACACCTTC.

The chain recombines TRBV28 with TRBJ1-3, with 7 bases identical to TRBD1. The junction had 6 bases not matched to a gene; V was cut back by 4 bases and J by 0 bases. The CDR3 contains 16 residues. CDR1 and CDR2 (germline): MDHEN, SYDVKM. The DNA of the CDR3 is TGTGCCAGCAGTTCAACCGACAGGGCCTCTGGAAACACCATATATTTT. The encoded protein is CASSSTDRASGNTIYF.